This T cell receptor beta chain emerged from a study of blood T cells in healthy people across ages. Study observations and caveats: Per-million-T-cell TCR beta diversity fell roughly linearly with age. There was no known CMV status for donors, so expanded clonotype changes were possibly confounded. Greater diversity and more naive CD4+ cells were seen in long-lived donors than in aged donors.

On this clonotype: Antigen: not known.

Germline lookup yields CDR1 SGHVS and CDR2 FQNEAQ. The CDR3 length is 13 residues. A second PCR, run for roughly 7 to 11 cycles, used a sample-barcoded 5' primer plus a J-beta primer mix. TCRdb re-analysed the 5' RACE reads in MiXCR, keeping a single row per CDR3 protein. The data show over 950,000 distinct CDR3 sequences, roughly half seen once. The sequencing input was blood. The rearrangement uses TRBV7-8 and TRBJ2-4, with D perhaps TRBD1 (6 bases). The sequence was obtained from an older woman in good health. CDR3 region: CAGAAQGTNIQYF. CDR3 DNA: TGTGCGGGGGCCGCACAGGGTACGAACATTCAGTACTTC.